This T cell receptor beta chain originates from a study of blood T cell repertoires in COVID-19. Study information: Some COVID-19 samples were acute and others convalescent; all came from the United States, Italy and Spain.

The ends lost 1 base at V and 6 bases at J; junction bases unmatched: 8. The CDR3 totals 15 residues. Germline V gene lookup returns CDR1 SGHVS and CDR2 FQNEAQ. Participants reported their clinical history, and cohort assignment relied on those reports. What the recovered Cohort 3 donors had was two negative PCRs, clearance, or symptom resolution. Source study methods: The authors estimated nucleated cell counts from reference gene primer amplification. Method: immunoSEQ multiplex PCR; TCRdb's copy keeps in-frame clones and lacks some. V and J calls and clone size are as listed in that table; D and trimming were resolved from the DNA. The top ten clones hold 3% to 3.5% of a sample with 160,000 or so clones, around 80% of them seen once.

The receptor's source is an older woman who had recovered from COVID-19. V usage is TRBV7-8 and J usage is TRBJ2-5; TRBD1 aligns across 7 bases. The sequenced sample consisted of PBMCs or T cells enriched from blood (not recorded which). Here the CDR3 reads CASSLVETGFKTQYF. Written as DNA, the CDR3 is TGTGCCAGCAGCTTAGTAGAGACAGGGTTCAAGACCCAGTACTTC.